What follows is one T cell receptor (beta chain) and its context. Its recognized antigen is unknown. No base qualities exist here, and no much larger clone lies one base off it. Libraries were made using the immunoSEQ multiplex PCR assay. TCRdb took this table from immuneACCESS and kept in-frame rearrangements with V and J called. Such tables lack part of the clones; where checked against another copy, unresolved V genes explain under half of the gap, and the rest is unexplained. In all, the sample holds about 92,000 clones, and around 82% of those were seen once. The top ten clones comprise 8.5% to 10% of the sample. The data are from a study of control samples from healthy donors and cancer patients (dated by TCRdb to about 2020). CDR1 and CDR2, per the germline V gene, are SQVTM and ANQGSEA. The CDR3 holds 11 amino acids from the cysteine to the phenylalanine. Left in the record is the CDR3 DNA by itself, 33 bases read in frame from the first base. Trimming at the junction amounts to 6 bases on V and 1 base on J, and the germline ends lie 6 bases apart.

Sequencing used blood. This receptor was identified in a woman aged 55-70 years in good health. This sequence uses TRBV29-1 and TRBJ1-1, with an unclear D gene assignment. The bases are TGCAGCGTGGAGAAGAACACTGAAGCTTTCTTT. It translates to CSVEKNTEAFF.